This section outlines one T cell receptor beta chain sequence together with its context. Its antigen is unidentified. PCR employed 60 Vbeta and 13 Jbeta primers. Produced via immunoSEQ multiplex PCR; TCRdb's table is partial and in-frame only. Its listing shows more than 85,000 clones. This record comes from a study of cytomegalovirus exposure and HLA in healthy donors. Study-wide findings and caveats: Both high specificity and high sensitivity reportedly marked the classifier's diagnosis of cytomegalovirus status. TCR beta V segments were, for the most part, productive about 87% or about 30% of the time in an earlier analysis. The authors confirmed in vitro that three CMV-associated chains were specific for CMV antigens. When presence/absence was analysed, sequencing depth was taken to be roughly uniform across donors.

V lost 5 bases and J lost 4; bases outside the gene matches: 6. CDR1 and CDR2 from the germline V gene are SEHNR and FQNEAQ (reference sequence). CDR3 length: 15 amino acids. This clonotype was sampled from a girl aged 10 to 17 in good health and CMV-seropositive. The source material was PBMCs. The chain uses TRBV7-9 and TRBJ1-3; 9 nucleotides align to TRBD1. The CDR3 DNA is TGTGCCAGCAGCATACAGGGGGCTACGGGAAACACCATATATTTT. Amino acids: CASSIQGATGNTIYF.